The 14 T cell receptor beta chains reported below all come from one sample, sequenced in a study of a mutant IDH1 vaccine in newly diagnosed glioma. Profiled with immunoSEQ multiplex PCR; TCRdb holds only in-frame clones, not every one. The profile covers tens of thousands of clones, with 75% to 90% appearing a single time and roughly 6% taken by the ten largest. The antigens of these receptors remain unknown. Specified time point: week 23, last vaccination. Vaccination used 300 ug of mutant IDH1 20-mer peptide per dose, with topical imiquimod. The sample here was PBMCs, taken from a glioma patient whose treatment included an IDH1 peptide vaccine. These receptors all stem from a middle-aged man with glioma.

V usage is TRBV4-2 and J usage is TRBJ1-5; TRBD1 might be the D (6 bases). Germline V lookup: CDR1 LGHNA, CDR2 YNFKEQ. CDR3 length: 15 amino acids. V lost 0 bases and J lost 7, with 13 bases in between. The DNA for the CDR3 is TGTGCCAGCAGCCAAGACACAGGGCTTGGGCAGCCCCAGCATTTT. Amino acids: CASSQDTGLGQPQHF.

This chain joins TRBV10-2 and TRBJ1-1; weak D call: TRBD1 (5 bases). The ends were cut back, 5 bases at V and 8 bases at J, with 9 bases in the middle. The germline gives CDR1 WSHSY, CDR2 SAAADI. There are 11 residues in the CDR3. The CDR3 DNA follows: TGCGCCAGCAGTCGGCAGGGCGAAGCTTTCTTT. Translated, it gives CASSRQGEAFF.

V is TRBV6-5 and J is TRBJ2-7, with 10 bases aligning to TRBD1. V dropped 6 bases and J dropped 4; count of bases not matched to a gene: 9. Germline V gives CDR1 MNHEY, CDR2 SVGAGI. The CDR3 sequence is 15 residues long. The chain's CDR3 is CASSTRDRGRYEQYF. DNA for the CDR3: TGTGCCAGCAGCACCCGGGACAGGGGAAGATACGAGCAGTACTTC.

The chain joins TRBV11-2 to TRBJ2-7; 11 bases map to TRBD1. The CDR3 sequence is 15 residues long. The V gene end was trimmed by 5 bases and the J gene end by 3 bases; junction bases not matched to a gene: 6. Looked up from germline, CDR1 is SGHAT and CDR2 is FQNNGV. The CDR3 here is CASSPGGTGGYEQYF. The DNA for the CDR3 is TGTGCCAGCAGCCCAGGAGGGACAGGGGGCTACGAGCAGTACTTC. Filled out from reference TRBV11-2 and TRBJ2-7, the complete variable domain reads EAGVAQSPRYKIIEKRQSVAFWCNPISGHATLYWYQQILGQGPKLLIQFQNNGVVDDSQLPKDRFSAERLKGVDSTLKIQPAKLEDSAVYLCASSPGGTGGYEQYFGPGTRLTVT.

V gene TRBV13 combines with J gene TRBJ1-4; weak D call: TRBD1 (6 bases). Germline CDR1 and CDR2: PRHDT and FYEKMQ (reference sequence). The CDR3 consists of 15 residues. Trimming removed 4 bases from V and 4 bases from J, with 13 bases in between. CDR3 residues: CASSSTGNLNEKLFF. CDR3 in DNA: TGTGCCAGCAGCTCCACAGGGAATCTTAATGAAAAACTGTTTTTT.

The rearrangement joins TRBV5-6 to TRBJ2-5; D tentatively fits TRBD1 or TRBD2 (7 bases each). Trimming stripped 3 bases from V and 0 bases from J, with 12 bases between. The CDR3 spans 15 residues. Germline V gene sequence: CDR1 SGHDT, CDR2 YYEEEE. The CDR3 loop is CASSSGGGYQETQYF. The CDR3 DNA reads TGTGCCAGCAGCTCAGGGGGGGGGTACCAAGAGACCCAGTACTTC.

This chain connects TRBV25-1 to TRBJ2-5, with D perhaps matching TRBD1 (5 bases). The CDR3 runs 13 residues. CDR1 is MGHDK and CDR2 is SYGVNS in the germline V gene. The V end was cut by 6 bases, the J end by 5 bases, with 13 bases between. The CDR3 sequence is CASRAGHYETQYF. Written as DNA, the CDR3 is TGTGCCAGCAGGGCAGGGCACTACGAGACCCAGTACTTC.

Details on this clone: The junction departs from the called germline gene at one end, perhaps through a read error. This rearrangement joins TRBV9 to TRBJ2-1, with 7 bases identical to TRBD1. The V gene's germline CDR1 is SGDLS and CDR2 YYNGEE. The CDR3 runs to 12 residues. DNA of the CDR3: TGTGCCAGCAGCGTACTAGGGGGCGAAGAACTCTTC. Its translation: CASSVLGGEELF. The complete variable domain, with remaining parts taken from reference TRBV9 and TRBJ2-1, reads DSGVTQTPKHLITATGQRVTLRCSPRSGDLSVYWYQQSLDQGLQFLIQYYNGEERAKGNILERFSAQQFPDLHSELNLSSLELGDSALYFCASSVLGGEELFGPGTRLTVL.

V and J are TRBV4-1 and TRBJ1-1, with D possibly matching TRBD1 (5 bases). V lost 3 bases and J lost 6, with 11 bases in between. Germline-derived CDR1 and CDR2 are MGHRA and YSYEKL. There are 13 residues in the CDR3. CDR3 sequence reads: CASSHPGFAEAFF. CDR3 nucleotides: TGCGCCAGCAGCCACCCAGGGTTCGCTGAAGCTTTCTTT.

The table lists this clone with a count of one. Written as DNA, the CDR3 is TGCAGTGCTAGGGTAGCGGGGGTGCAGTACTTC. Translating it yields CSARVAGVQYF. This chain joins TRBV20-1 and TRBJ2-7; 9 bases map to TRBD2. CDR1 is DFQATT, CDR2 SNEGSKA, per germline (reference sequence). Unmatched junction bases numbered 3, after V lost 3 bases and J lost 9 bases. This CDR3 comprises 11 residues.

This sequence joins TRBV13 and TRBJ1-3; TRBD1 aligns across 7 bases. The CDR3 spans 14 residues. The germline gives CDR1 PRHDT, CDR2 FYEKMQ (reference sequence). V lost 5 bases and J lost 4; bases outside the gene matches: 5. In DNA form, the CDR3 reads TGTGCCAGCAGCCCGGGACAGTACGGAAACACCATATATTTT. Translating it yields CASSPGQYGNTIYF.

The table lists this clone with a count of one. V gene TRBV2 combines with J gene TRBJ1-2; D possibly corresponds to TRBD1 (5 bases). V lost 6 bases and J lost 2, with 16 bases in between. The CDR3 has 15 residues. Germline V gives CDR1 SNHLY, CDR2 FYNNEI. This CDR3 reads CASRGQGSSNYGYTF. CDR3 DNA: TGTGCCAGCAGAGGGCAGGGTTCCTCCAACTATGGCTACACCTTC.

This chain joins TRBV27 and TRBJ2-2, with D perhaps TRBD1 or TRBD2 (6 bases each). The germline gives CDR1 MNHEY, CDR2 SMNVEV (reference sequence). CDR3 length: 16 residues. Trimming pared 3 bases from V and 4 bases from J, leaving 15 bases between. CDR3 sequence: CASSFHGGLTTGELFF. In DNA, the CDR3 is TGTGCCAGCAGTTTCCACGGGGGCCTCACCACCGGGGAGCTGTTTTTT.

In DNA form, the CDR3 reads TGTGCCACCAGCACCGGGACAGGGGGCGAGCAGTACTTC. Its protein product is CATSTGTGGEQYF. The J gene is TRBJ2-7, the V gene TRBV15, with 11 positions matching TRBD1. Germline CDR1 LNHNV, CDR2 YYDKDF (reference sequence). The CDR3 length is 13 residues. With V trimmed by 4 bases and J by 6 bases, 2 bases remained unmatched.